The present T cell receptor beta chain was sequenced within a study of post-analysis software for immune sequencing data. Whole-study findings and limits: A few TRBV segments were significantly more frequent in patients than in controls. TRBV5-6, TRBV5-1 and TRBV20-1 were among these segments.

Notes on this clonotype: Its antigen is undetermined.

The authors incorporated unique molecular identifiers into the TCR beta cDNA libraries. T cells numbering roughly 0.9 to 11 million gave rise to 500,000 to 600,000 cDNA molecules. TCRdb re-called the PCR reads with MiXCR, one entry per CDR3 protein. The table shows hundreds of thousands of distinct CDR3 sequences, with roughly two fifths occurring only once. J lost 0 bases, V lost 4 bases, and 11 bases had no gene match. This CDR3 has 18 residues. In germline, CDR1 is SEHNR, CDR2 FQNEAQ (reference sequence). Sequencing input: blood. The TCR sequence derives from a girl under 18 with multiple sclerosis. V usage is TRBV7-9 and J usage is TRBJ2-3, with TRBD2 identical over 9 bases. The CDR3 region is CASSSTRVLAGSTDTQYF. CDR3 sequence (DNA): TGTGCCAGCAGCTCTACCCGGGTGCTAGCGGGAAGCACAGATACGCAGTATTTT.